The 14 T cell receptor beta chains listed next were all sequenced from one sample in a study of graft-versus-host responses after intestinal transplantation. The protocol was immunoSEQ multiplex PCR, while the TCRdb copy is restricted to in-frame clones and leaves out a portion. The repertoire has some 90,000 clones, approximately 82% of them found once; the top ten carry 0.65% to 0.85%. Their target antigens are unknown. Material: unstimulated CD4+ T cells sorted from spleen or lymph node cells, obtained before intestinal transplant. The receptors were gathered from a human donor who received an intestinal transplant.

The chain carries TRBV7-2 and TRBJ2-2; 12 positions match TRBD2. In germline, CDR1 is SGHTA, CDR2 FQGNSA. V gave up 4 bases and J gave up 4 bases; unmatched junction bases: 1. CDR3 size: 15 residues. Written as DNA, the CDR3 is TGTGCCAGCAGCTGGACTAGCGGGATCACCGGGGAGCTGTTTTTT. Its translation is CASSWTSGITGELFF.

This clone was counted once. In DNA form, the CDR3 reads TGTGCCTGGAGAACGACAGGGGGCAGTTATGGCTACACCTTC. Translation gives CAWRTTGGSYGYTF. The V and J genes are TRBV30 and TRBJ1-2; 10 bases map to TRBD1. Germline trimming cut 3 bases from V and 5 bases from J; bases unmatched to any gene: 6. Germline loops: CDR1 GTSNPN, CDR2 SVGIG (reference sequence). CDR3 size: 14 residues.

CDR3 amino acids: CASSGGQGWNQPQHF. CDR3 nucleotides: TGTGCCAGTAGTGGCGGACAGGGCTGGAATCAGCCCCAGCATTTT. The chain joins TRBV19 to TRBJ1-5; 8 bases map to TRBD1. V dropped 5 bases and J dropped 4; count of bases not matched to a gene: 7. This CDR3 has 15 amino acids. Per germline, CDR1 LNHDA and CDR2 SQIVND (reference sequence).

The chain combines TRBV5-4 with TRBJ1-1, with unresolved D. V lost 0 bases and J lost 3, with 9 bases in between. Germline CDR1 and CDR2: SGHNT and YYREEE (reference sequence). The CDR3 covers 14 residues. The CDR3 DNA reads TGTGCCAGCAGCTTGGTGCGATTGGACACTGAAGCTTTCTTT. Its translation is CASSLVRLDTEAFF.

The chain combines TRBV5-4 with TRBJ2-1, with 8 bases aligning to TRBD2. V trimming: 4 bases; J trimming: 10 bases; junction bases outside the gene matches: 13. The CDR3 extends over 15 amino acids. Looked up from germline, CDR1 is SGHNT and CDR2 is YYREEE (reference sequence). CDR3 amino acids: CASSAAASGRMEQFF. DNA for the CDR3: TGTGCCAGCAGCGCTGCGGCTAGCGGGCGGATGGAGCAGTTCTTC.

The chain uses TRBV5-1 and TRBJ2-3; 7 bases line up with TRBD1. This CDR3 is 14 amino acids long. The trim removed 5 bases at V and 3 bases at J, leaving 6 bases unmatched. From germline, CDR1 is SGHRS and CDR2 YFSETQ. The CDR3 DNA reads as TGCGCCAGCAGAACGGGACAGACTACAGATACGCAGTATTTT. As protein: CASRTGQTTDTQYF.

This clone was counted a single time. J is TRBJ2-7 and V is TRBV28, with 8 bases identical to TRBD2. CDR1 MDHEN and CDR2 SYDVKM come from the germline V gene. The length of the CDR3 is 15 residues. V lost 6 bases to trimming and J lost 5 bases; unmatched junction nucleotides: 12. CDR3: CASSPGGAGVDEQYF. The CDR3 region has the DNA TGTGCCAGCAGCCCGGGGGGGGCGGGAGTCGACGAGCAGTACTTC.

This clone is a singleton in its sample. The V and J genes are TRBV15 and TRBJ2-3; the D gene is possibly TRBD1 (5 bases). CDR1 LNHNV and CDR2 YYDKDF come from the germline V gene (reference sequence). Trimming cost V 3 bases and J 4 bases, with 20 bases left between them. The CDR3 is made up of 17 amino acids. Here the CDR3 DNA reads TGTGCCACCAGCAGCGGATATGACAATGGGGCGGCAGATACGCAGTATTTT. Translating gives CATSSGYDNGAADTQYF.

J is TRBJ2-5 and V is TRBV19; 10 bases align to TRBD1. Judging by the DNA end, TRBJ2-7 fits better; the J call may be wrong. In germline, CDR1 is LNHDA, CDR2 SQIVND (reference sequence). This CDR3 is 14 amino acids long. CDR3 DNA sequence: TGTGCCAGTAGGTCGGGACAGGGGTATTCCGAGCAGTACTTC. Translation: CASRSGQGYSEQYF.

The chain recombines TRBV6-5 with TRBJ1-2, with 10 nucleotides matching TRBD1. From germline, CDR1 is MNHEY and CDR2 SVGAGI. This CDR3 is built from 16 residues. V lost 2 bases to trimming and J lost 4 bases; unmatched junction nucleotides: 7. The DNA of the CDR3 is TGTGCCAGCAGTTACGGTGGGACAGGGGTTACCTATGGCTACACCTTC. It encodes CASSYGGTGVTYGYTF.

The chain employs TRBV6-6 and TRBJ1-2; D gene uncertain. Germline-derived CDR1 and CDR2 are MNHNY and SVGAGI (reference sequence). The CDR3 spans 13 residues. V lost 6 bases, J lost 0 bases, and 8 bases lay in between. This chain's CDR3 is CASSTGANYGYTF. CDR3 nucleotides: TGTGCCAGCAGCACGGGTGCTAACTATGGCTACACCTTC.

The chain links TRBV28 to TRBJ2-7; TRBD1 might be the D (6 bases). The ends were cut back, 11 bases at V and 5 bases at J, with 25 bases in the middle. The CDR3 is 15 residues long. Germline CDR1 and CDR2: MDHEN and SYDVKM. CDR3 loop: CAVHPSSAGVDEQYF. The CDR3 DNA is TGTGCCGTCCACCCGTCGTCGGCAGGGGTAGACGAGCAGTACTTC.

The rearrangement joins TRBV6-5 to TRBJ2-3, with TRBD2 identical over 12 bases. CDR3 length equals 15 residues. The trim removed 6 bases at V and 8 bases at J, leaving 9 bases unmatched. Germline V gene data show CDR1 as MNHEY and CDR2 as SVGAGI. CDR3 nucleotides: TGTGCCAGCAGACCTGGACTAGCGGGATCGGGTACGCAGTATTTT. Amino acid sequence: CASRPGLAGSGTQYF.

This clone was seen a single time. DNA of the CDR3: TGTGCCTCCGGGAGGGACATTCAGTACTTC. Protein product: CASGRDIQYF. The chain joins TRBV19 to TRBJ2-4; 8 nucleotides align to TRBD2. From germline, CDR1 is LNHDA and CDR2 SQIVND (reference sequence). The CDR3 covers 10 residues. V was pared by 11 bases and J by 8 bases, with 2 bases of the junction left unmatched.